Described below is a single T cell receptor beta chain sequence and its context. Its antigen has not been determined. Within one base of it there is no much larger clone, and no base qualities were kept. These data originate in a study of T cell changes during pregnancy in multiple sclerosis (dated by TCRdb to the late 2010s). Study-level background: Changes in the T cell repertoire over the course of pregnancy were examined in this study in women with multiple sclerosis.

The library was built by means of the immunoSEQ multiplex PCR assay. TCRdb provides this immuneACCESS table in a form limited to in-frame rearrangements. Some clones are lacking; in checked studies, under half of them reflect an unresolved V gene, and why the rest are absent is not known. This sample lists tens of thousands of clones; about 92% were detected once. The leading ten clones occupy around 0.43% of the sample. CDR1 and CDR2 (LNHDA, SQIVND) derive from the germline V gene (reference sequence). The junction shows trimming of 10 bases on V and 0 bases on J, plus 15 bases between the germline ends. From the cysteine through the phenylalanine, the CDR3 covers 15 amino acids. This entry keeps only the CDR3 DNA: 45 bases, framed from base 1.

The specimen was CD4+ T cells from peripheral blood mononuclear cells, collected after pregnancy. This sequence uses TRBV19 and TRBJ2-2; TRBD2 might be the D gene, on 5 matching bases. The TCR originated in a female donor with multiple sclerosis, enrolled in a pregnancy study. The bases read TGTGCCACCTTAGAGGGCCCTGCGAACACCGGGGAGCTGTTTTTT. Protein translation: CATLEGPANTGELFF.